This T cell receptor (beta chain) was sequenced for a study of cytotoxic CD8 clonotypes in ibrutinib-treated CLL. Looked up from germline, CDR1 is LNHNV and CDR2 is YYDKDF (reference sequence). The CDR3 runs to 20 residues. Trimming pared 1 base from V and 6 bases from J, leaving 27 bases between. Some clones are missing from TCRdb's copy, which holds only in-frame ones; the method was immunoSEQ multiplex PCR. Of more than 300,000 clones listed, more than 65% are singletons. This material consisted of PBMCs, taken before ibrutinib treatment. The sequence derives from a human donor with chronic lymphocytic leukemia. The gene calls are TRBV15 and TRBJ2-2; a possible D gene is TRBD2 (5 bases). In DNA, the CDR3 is TGTGCCACCAGCAGAGTACGGGGTGGGGTATACACTCACTCATCCGGGGAGCTGTTTTTT. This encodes CATSRVRGGVYTHSSGELFF.